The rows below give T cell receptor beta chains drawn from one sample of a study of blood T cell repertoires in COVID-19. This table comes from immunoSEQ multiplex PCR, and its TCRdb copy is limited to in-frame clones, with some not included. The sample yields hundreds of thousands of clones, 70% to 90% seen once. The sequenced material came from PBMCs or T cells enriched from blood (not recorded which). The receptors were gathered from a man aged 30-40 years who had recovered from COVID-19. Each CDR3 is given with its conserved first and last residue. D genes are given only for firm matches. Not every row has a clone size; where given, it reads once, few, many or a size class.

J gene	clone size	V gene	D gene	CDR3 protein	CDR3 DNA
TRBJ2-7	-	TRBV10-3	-	CAISEFWEREQYF	TGTGCCATCAGTGAGTTCTGGGAGAGGGAGCAGTACTTC
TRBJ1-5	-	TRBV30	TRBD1	CAWSVGQGNQPQHF	TGTGCCTGGAGTGTTGGACAGGGGAATCAGCCCCAGCATTTT
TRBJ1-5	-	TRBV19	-	CASSILGGLDSNQPQHF	TGTGCCAGTAGTATATTGGGCGGACTTGATAGCAATCAGCCCCAGCATTTT
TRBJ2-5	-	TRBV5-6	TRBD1	CASSGDRGRVWETQYF	TGTGCCAGCAGCGGGGACAGGGGGCGAGTCTGGGAGACCCAGTACTTC
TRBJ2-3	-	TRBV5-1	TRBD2	CASSSGLAASTDTQYF	TGCGCCAGCAGCTCCGGACTAGCGGCTAGCACAGATACGCAGTATTTT
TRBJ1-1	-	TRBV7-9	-	CASSRIDRNTEAFF	TGTGCCAGCAGCCGCATAGACAGAAACACTGAAGCTTTCTTT
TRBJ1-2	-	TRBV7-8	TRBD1	CASSPPQGQGNYGYTF	TGTGCCAGCAGCCCACCTCAGGGACAGGGTAACTATGGCTACACCTTC
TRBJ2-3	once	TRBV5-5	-	CASSFILTGVTDTQYF	TGTGCCAGCAGCTTCATCCTTACGGGAGTCACAGATACGCAGTATTTT
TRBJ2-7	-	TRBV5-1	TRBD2	CASSLGQRGSYEQYF	TGCGCCAGCAGCTTGGGACAGCGGGGGTCGTACGAGCAGTACTTC
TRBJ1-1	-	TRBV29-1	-	CSLARVDSTMNTEAFF	TGCAGCCTCGCCCGTGTGGACAGTACCATGAACACTGAAGCTTTCTTT
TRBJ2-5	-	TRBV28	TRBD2	CASRRASGGAETQYF	TGTGCCAGCAGGCGAGCTAGCGGGGGGGCGGAGACCCAGTACTTC
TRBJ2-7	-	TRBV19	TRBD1	CASSKKPGQGRYEQYF	TGTGCCAGTAGCAAGAAACCGGGACAGGGTCGGTACGAGCAGTACTTC
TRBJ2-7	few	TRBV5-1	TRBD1	CASSLGTGSSYEQYF	TGCGCCAGCAGCTTGGGGACAGGAAGCTCCTACGAGCAGTACTTC
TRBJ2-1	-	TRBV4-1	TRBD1	CASSQALTGTGLNEQFF	TGCGCCAGCAGCCAGGCTCTCACCGGGACAGGGCTTAATGAGCAGTTCTTC
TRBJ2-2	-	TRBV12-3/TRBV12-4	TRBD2	CAAGGDTGELFF	TGTGCCGCTGGGGGGGACACCGGGGAGCTGTTTTTT
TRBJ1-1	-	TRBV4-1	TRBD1	CASSQEGQGLNTEAFF	TGCGCCAGCAGCCAAGAGGGACAGGGTCTGAACACTGAAGCTTTCTTT
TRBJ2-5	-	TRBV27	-	CASSRQLAFRETQYF	TGTGCCAGCAGTCGACAACTGGCGTTCCGGGAGACCCAGTACTTC
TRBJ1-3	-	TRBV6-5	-	CASSSGFGNTIYF	TGTGCCAGCAGTTCAGGGTTCGGAAACACCATATATTTT
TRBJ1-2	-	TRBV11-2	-	CASSLYPGPGTYGYTF	TGTGCCAGCAGCTTATACCCAGGGCCAGGAACCTATGGCTACACCTTC
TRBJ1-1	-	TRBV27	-	CASSLVWNTEAFF	TGTGCCAGCAGTTTAGTATGGAACACTGAAGCTTTCTTT
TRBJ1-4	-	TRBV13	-	CASSLRGGEKLFF	TGTGCCAGCAGCTTAAGGGGAGGGGAAAAACTGTTTTTT
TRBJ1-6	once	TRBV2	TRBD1	CARTQGAWGSPLHF	TGTGCCAGAACTCAGGGGGCTTGGGGTTCACCCCTCCACTTT
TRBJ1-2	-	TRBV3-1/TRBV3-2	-	CASSAFGRLNYGYTF	TGTGCCAGCAGTGCGTTTGGCAGGCTCAACTATGGCTACACCTTC
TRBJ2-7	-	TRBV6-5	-	CASTQPGSGGEQYF	TGTGCCAGCACCCAACCGGGATCGGGCGGCGAGCAGTACTTC
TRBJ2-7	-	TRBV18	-	CASSPNIDEQYF	TGTGCCAGCTCACCCAACATCGACGAGCAGTACTTC
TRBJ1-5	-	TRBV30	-	CAWAGRALGPQHF	TGTGCCTGGGCTGGCAGGGCCCTTGGGCCCCAGCATTTT
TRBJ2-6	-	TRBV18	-	CASSLLDSTLGANVLTF	TGTGCCAGCTCATTATTAGACTCTACATTGGGGGCCAACGTCCTGACTTTC
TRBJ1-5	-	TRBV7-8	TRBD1	CASSLARGLQPQHF	TGTGCCAGCAGCTTAGCCAGGGGGCTTCAGCCCCAGCATTTT
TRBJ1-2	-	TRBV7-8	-	CASSRNHNYGYTF	TGTGCCAGCAGCCGAAATCATAACTATGGCTACACCTTC
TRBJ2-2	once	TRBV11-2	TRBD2	CASLGGLAGHTGELFF	TGTGCCAGCCTTGGGGGCCTAGCGGGTCACACCGGGGAGCTGTTTTTT
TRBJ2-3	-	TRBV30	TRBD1	CAMGQDTDTQYF	TGTGCCATGGGACAGGACACAGATACGCAGTATTTT
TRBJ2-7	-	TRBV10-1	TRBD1	CARGGDRWREQYF	TGCGCCAGGGGTGGGGACAGGTGGCGCGAGCAGTACTTC